This T cell receptor (beta chain) appears in the sequencing data of a study of T cells expressing NK-cell markers. With the 5' RACE reads reprocessed, TCRdb shows one record per CDR3 protein and no DNA. The table lists 500,000 to 700,000 distinct CDR3 sequences. The CDR3 has 13 residues. Germline values: CDR1 SQVTM, CDR2 ANQGSEA. The receptor comes from a man aged 18-30 years in good health. V usage is TRBV29-1 and J usage is TRBJ2-4; TCRdb's D call of TRBD2 is untestable without DNA. The sequenced sample consisted of blood T cells: a sorted CD56 or NKG2C T cell subset, CD4+ or CD8+ T cells, or bulk PBMC T cells (not recorded which). CDR3 residues: CSGVWGPEDIQYF.